These 23 T cell receptor beta chains originate from one sample sequenced in a study of shared clonotypes between healthy human individuals. This table comes from immunoSEQ multiplex PCR, and its TCRdb copy is limited to in-frame clones, with some not included. The repertoire holds roughly 1 million clones, around 82% seen once, with more than 0.45% in the top ten. The sample consisted of memory CD4+ T cells from PBMCs. Subset in this sample: CD45RA-negative fraction. The receptors shown here come from a man aged 18 to 29 in good health. Some clones in this sample may be carry-over from other donors' samples.

The V and J genes are TRBV5-6 and TRBJ1-1, with TRBD1 matching 7 bases. The V gene's germline CDR1 is SGHDT and CDR2 YYEEEE. This CDR3 is 16 amino acids long. The V gene end was trimmed by 0 bases and the J gene end by 3 bases; junction bases not matched to a gene: 8. Written as DNA, the CDR3 is TGTGCCAGCAGCTTGGGGACAGGTTGGGGGGACACTGAAGCTTTCTTT. It codes for CASSLGTGWGDTEAFF.

The chain joins TRBV7-2 to TRBJ2-5; D ambiguous. From germline, CDR1 is SGHTA and CDR2 FQGNSA. The CDR3 is 13 amino acids. V shed 5 bases and J shed 2 bases, with 9 bases lying between them. The CDR3 loop is CASSQNRQETQYF. The CDR3 DNA reads as TGTGCCAGCAGCCAAAACAGACAAGAGACCCAGTACTTC.

This clone was observed a single time. This chain joins TRBV11-2 and TRBJ1-2; 9 bases are shared with TRBD1. Trimming removed 0 bases from V and 6 bases from J; junction bases left unmatched: 8. This CDR3 has 16 residues. The V gene's germline CDR1 is SGHAT and CDR2 FQNNGV. CDR3 in amino acids: CASSLDPTGGADGYTF. The CDR3 nucleotides are TGTGCCAGCAGCTTAGATCCAACAGGGGGCGCGGATGGCTACACCTTC.

The chain uses TRBV2 and TRBJ1-5; 7 bases align to TRBD1. CDR1 and CDR2 (germline): SNHLY, FYNNEI. The junction had 7 bases not matched to a gene; V was cut back by 4 bases and J by 4 bases. This CDR3 has 15 amino acids. CDR3 coding DNA: TGTGCCAGCAGTGTTTTCGGGACAGCTAATCAGCCCCAGCATTTT. This translates into CASSVFGTANQPQHF. Full variable domain (rest looked up from reference TRBV2 and TRBJ1-5): EPEVTQTPSHQVTQMGQEVILRCVPISNHLYFYWYRQILGQKVEFLVSFYNNEISEKSEIFDDQFSVERPDGSNFTLKIRSTKLEDSAMYFCASSVFGTANQPQHFGDGTRLSIL.

The V call is TRBV18, the J call TRBJ1-1; unclear D gene. Per the germline V gene, CDR1 is KGHSH and CDR2 is LQKENI. Trimming removed 0 bases from V and 7 bases from J, with 12 bases in between. The CDR3 is 14 amino acids. CDR3 DNA sequence: TGTGCCAGCTCACCACCGAGCGGGGAACGTGAAGCTTTCTTT. As protein: CASSPPSGEREAFF. The entire variable domain, with the rest obtained from reference TRBV18 and TRBJ1-1, is as follows: NAGVMQNPRHLVRRRGQEARLRCSPMKGHSHVYWYRQLPEEGLKFMVYLQKENIIDESGMPKERFSAEFPKEGPSILRIQQVVRGDSAAYFCASSPPSGEREAFFGQGTRLTVV.

The chain recombines TRBV19 with TRBJ2-7; D tentatively fits TRBD1 or TRBD2 (6 bases each). Trimming stripped 1 base from V and 3 bases from J, with 16 bases between. The CDR3 is 16 amino acids. Germline-derived CDR1 and CDR2 are LNHDA and SQIVND (reference sequence). This chain's CDR3 is CASSIGGSGGLYEQYF. CDR3 DNA sequence: TGTGCCAGTAGTATAGGGGGCTCCGGGGGCCTCTACGAGCAGTACTTC.

This clone was picked up a small number of times. The chain uses TRBV6-5 and TRBJ2-1, with D possibly TRBD1 on 6 matching bases. The CDR3 runs 13 residues. The germline V and J ends were trimmed by 2 bases and 9 bases, with 11 bases remaining between them. Per the germline V gene, CDR1 is MNHEY and CDR2 is SVGAGI. DNA of the CDR3: TGTGCCAGCAGTTACCACAGGGAAGGTGAGCAGTTCTTC. This gives the protein CASSYHREGEQFF.

On this clone: The same CDR3 also results from other DNA sequences found in this sample. The rearrangement joins TRBV7-9 to TRBJ1-1; TRBD1 matches 7 bases. This CDR3 spans 14 amino acids. V was clipped by 5 bases and J by 0 bases; unmatched bases: 3. Germline V gene lookup returns CDR1 SEHNR and CDR2 FQNEAQ (reference sequence). DNA of the CDR3: TGTGCCAGCAGCCCACAGGGGTTGAACACTGAAGCTTTCTTT. It translates to CASSPQGLNTEAFF.

The gene calls are TRBV27 and TRBJ1-4, with a possible D match to TRBD1 (5 bases). The germline V and J ends were trimmed by 4 bases and 0 bases, with 9 bases remaining between them. This CDR3 has 15 residues. CDR1 is MNHEY, CDR2 SMNVEV, per germline (reference sequence). The CDR3 loop is CASSSQATTNEKLFF. CDR3 nucleotide sequence: TGTGCCAGCAGTTCACAGGCCACAACTAATGAAAAACTGTTTTTT.

The chain has TRBV10-2 and TRBJ2-7, with 13 nucleotides matching TRBD2. V shed 7 bases, J shed 4 bases, and the junction held 4 bases outside the gene matches. This CDR3 comprises 14 residues. CDR1 and CDR2 (germline): WSHSY, SAAADI. The CDR3 is CASKPGLAGYEQYF. CDR3 bases: TGCGCCAGCAAACCGGGACTAGCGGGATACGAGCAGTACTTC.

For this clone: An end of the junction does not agree with germline; a read error may underlie this. The J gene is TRBJ1-1, the V gene TRBV6-1, with D unresolved. From germline, CDR1 is MNHNS and CDR2 SASEGT. CDR3 length: 10 residues. CDR3 nucleotide sequence: TGTGCCAGCACCGACGTCTCTCCGGACTTT. Amino acids: CASTDVSPDF.

The V and J genes are TRBV2 and TRBJ2-1; 7 bases are shared with TRBD2. V trimming: 3 bases; J trimming: 2 bases; junction bases outside the gene matches: 4. Germline V gives CDR1 SNHLY, CDR2 FYNNEI. The CDR3 is made up of 15 amino acids. CDR3 protein: CASSERGGAYNEQFF. CDR3 DNA: TGTGCCAGCAGTGAGAGGGGAGGGGCCTACAATGAGCAGTTCTTC.

The chain carries TRBV29-1 and TRBJ2-2; 12 nucleotides align to TRBD1. Germline CDR1 reads SQVTM; CDR2 reads ANQGSEA. The CDR3 runs to 19 residues. V dropped 7 bases and J dropped 1; count of bases not matched to a gene: 16. CDR3 in DNA: TGCAGCGCCTCCTGGGACAGGGGGCGAGGGCGCGGGAACACCGGGGAGCTGTTTTTT. Its translation: CSASWDRGRGRGNTGELFF.

This CDR3 reads CASRGSASYTF. For the CDR3, the DNA is TGTGCCAGCAGGGGAAGCGCCAGCTACACCTTC. The chain recombines TRBV5-6 with TRBJ1-2; D gene ambiguous. CDR1 SGHDT and CDR2 YYEEEE come from the germline V gene. The CDR3 totals 11 residues. Trimming removed 5 bases from V and 9 bases from J, with 11 bases in between.

This chain uses TRBV11-1 with TRBJ1-3; no definite D call. Per the germline V gene, CDR1 is SGHAT and CDR2 is FQDESV (reference sequence). The CDR3 has 11 residues. Trimming took 10 bases from V and 8 from J, leaving 12 bases between them. CDR3 DNA: TGTGCCACCACCGGGGTAGACACCATATATTTT. Translating gives CATTGVDTIYF.

V usage is TRBV28 and J usage is TRBJ1-4, with D possibly being TRBD1 (5 bases). The CDR3 loop spans 14 amino acids. Trimming took off 7 bases at V and 1 base at J, with 10 bases between the two ends. Per germline, CDR1 MDHEN and CDR2 SYDVKM. CDR3 nucleotide sequence: TGTGCCAGCACTAGACAGCTAACTAATGAAAAACTGTTTTTT. This codes for CASTRQLTNEKLFF.

The V call is TRBV28, the J call TRBJ2-1; 8 bases are shared with TRBD2. Germline trimming cut 7 bases from V and 1 base from J; bases unmatched to any gene: 9. This CDR3 spans 16 amino acids. CDR1 is MDHEN, CDR2 SYDVKM, per germline. The CDR3 nucleotides read TGTGCCAGCACCCTCGGGGGGGGGCTTTCCTACAATGAGCAGTTCTTC. Amino acids: CASTLGGGLSYNEQFF.

The CDR3 DNA reads TGTGCCAGCAGCTTTGGTAGCGGATATGTCACAGATACGCAGTATTTT. This sequence encodes CASSFGSGYVTDTQYF. The V call is TRBV5-4, the J call TRBJ2-3, with D perhaps TRBD2 (6 bases). The germline V gene has CDR1 SGHNT and CDR2 YYREEE (reference sequence). This CDR3 has 16 amino acids. The V gene lost 2 bases and the J gene lost 2 bases, with 15 bases spanning the gap.

The V gene is TRBV9, the J gene TRBJ1-2; D remains ambiguous. V was clipped by 4 bases and J by 8 bases, with 9 bases between them. The CDR3 sequence is 11 residues long. CDR1 SGDLS and CDR2 YYNGEE come from the germline V gene. The CDR3 DNA is TGTGCCAGCAGCTCGCCGGGGGGCTACACCTTC. Encoded protein: CASSSPGGYTF. The full variable domain, in which reference TRBV9 and TRBJ1-2 provide the parts outside the CDR3, is DSGVTQTPKHLITATGQRVTLRCSPRSGDLSVYWYQQSLDQGLQFLIQYYNGEERAKGNILERFSAQQFPDLHSELNLSSLELGDSALYFCASSSPGGYTFGSGTRLTVV.

V and J are TRBV28 and TRBJ1-1; tentatively, D is TRBD1 (6 bases). CDR1 is MDHEN and CDR2 is SYDVKM in the germline V gene. This CDR3 has 14 amino acids. V lost 3 bases to trimming and J lost 1 base, with 9 bases between them. The CDR3 here is CASSLAGANTEAFF. The CDR3 coding sequence is TGTGCCAGCAGTTTGGCGGGGGCGAACACTGAAGCTTTCTTT.

V gene TRBV11-3 combines with J gene TRBJ2-5; a possible D gene is TRBD1 (6 bases). The CDR3 is made up of 16 amino acids. From germline, CDR1 is SGHNT and CDR2 YENEEA. V dropped 1 base and J dropped 2 bases, with 14 bases sitting between them. The CDR3, as DNA: TGTGCCAGCAGCTTAGGGTTGGACAGAGGACAAGAGACCCAGTACTTC. This gives the protein CASSLGLDRGQETQYF.

The chain links TRBV7-9 to TRBJ2-6; 8 bases match TRBD1. The V gene end was trimmed by 5 bases and the J gene end by 0 bases; junction bases not matched to a gene: 6. Germline V gene lookup returns CDR1 SEHNR and CDR2 FQNEAQ (reference sequence). The CDR3 runs to 17 residues. In DNA, the CDR3 is TGTGCCAGCAGCCTCATGGGACAGGTCTCTGGGGCCAACGTCCTGACTTTC. This gives the protein CASSLMGQVSGANVLTF. The whole variable domain, remainder taken from reference TRBV7-9 and TRBJ2-6, is DTGVSQNPRHKITKRGQNVTFRCDPISEHNRLYWYRQTLGQGPEFLTYFQNEAQLEKSRLLSDRFSAERPKGSFSTLEIQRTEQGDSAMYLCASSLMGQVSGANVLTFGAGSRLTVL.

V usage is TRBV5-4 and J usage is TRBJ2-4; TRBD2 matches 9 bases. CDR3 length equals 16 residues. Per the germline V gene, CDR1 is SGHNT and CDR2 is YYREEE (reference sequence). V trimming: 2 bases; J trimming: 5 bases; junction bases outside the gene matches: 8. The CDR3, as DNA: TGTGCCAGCAGCTTAGGGGGCGGGAGGGCCCAAAACATTCAGTACTTC. It translates to CASSLGGGRAQNIQYF.